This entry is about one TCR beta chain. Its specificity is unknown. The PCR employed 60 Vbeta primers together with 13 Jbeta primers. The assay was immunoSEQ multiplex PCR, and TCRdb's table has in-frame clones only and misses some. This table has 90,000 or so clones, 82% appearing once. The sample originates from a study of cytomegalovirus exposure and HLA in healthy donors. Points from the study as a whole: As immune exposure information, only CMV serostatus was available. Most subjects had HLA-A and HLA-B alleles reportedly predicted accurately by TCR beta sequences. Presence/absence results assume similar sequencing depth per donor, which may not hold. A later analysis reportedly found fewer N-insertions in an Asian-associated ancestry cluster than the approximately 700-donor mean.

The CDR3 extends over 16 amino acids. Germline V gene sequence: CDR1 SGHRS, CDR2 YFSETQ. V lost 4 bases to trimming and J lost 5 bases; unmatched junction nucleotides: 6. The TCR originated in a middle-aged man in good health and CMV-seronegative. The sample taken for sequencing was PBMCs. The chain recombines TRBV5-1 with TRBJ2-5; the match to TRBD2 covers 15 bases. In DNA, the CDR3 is TGCGCCAGCAGCCCGTGGACTAGCGGGAGGGAGGAGACCCAGTACTTC. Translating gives CASSPWTSGREETQYF.